This T cell receptor beta chain was profiled in a study of molecular identifiers for immune sequencing clone quantification. The CDR3 consists of 14 residues. Trimming removed 0 bases from V and 1 base from J, with 8 bases in between. The germline gives CDR1 SGHNT, CDR2 YYREEE (reference sequence). TCRdb fed the PCR reads into MiXCR, producing one record per CDR3 protein. The sample lists over 550,000 distinct CDR3 sequences; 25% were seen once. The receptor was isolated from a human donor in good health. Some libraries in this study had Jurkat cell RNA spiked in. The J gene is TRBJ2-7, the V gene TRBV5-4; D not resolved. Source material: naive CD8+ T cells from blood, with Jurkat cell RNA spiked in. The subset: FACS-sorted CD8+CD4-CCR7+CD45RA+ naive T cells. Here the CDR3 reads CASSLVDGSYEQYF. In DNA, the CDR3 is TGTGCCAGCAGCTTGGTTGACGGTTCCTACGAGCAGTACTTC.